This record looks at one T cell receptor (beta chain) sequence and its context. This sample is part of a study of identifying expanded T cells in peripheral blood. Using immunoSEQ multiplex PCR, the repertoire was profiled, and TCRdb retains in-frame clones only, with some absent. The data show approximately 130,000 clones, 80% to 90% seen once. The V segment lost 4 bases and the J segment 10 bases; nucleotides outside the gene matches: 15. Germline-derived CDR1 and CDR2 are SGHTA and FQGNSA. This CDR3 region has 17 residues. This sequence originates from a person aged 18 to 69 in good health. The sequenced material came from blood. This chain uses TRBV7-2 with TRBJ1-4; 10 bases fit TRBD1. In DNA form, the CDR3 reads TGTGCCAGCAGCTCCCCGGGGACAGGGGAGGGGTTGGGAAAACTGTTTTTT. This translates into CASSSPGTGEGLGKLFF. The full variable domain, with the rest looked up from reference TRBV7-2 and TRBJ1-4, is GAGVSQSPSNKVTEKGKDVELRCDPISGHTALYWYRQSLGQGLEFLIYFQGNSAPDKSGLPSDRFSAERTGGSVSTLTIQRTQQEDSAVYLCASSSPGTGEGLGKLFFGSGTQLSVL.